Sequencing of this T cell receptor (beta chain) was carried out in a study of T cell repertoires in ileal Crohn's disease. General observations from the study: Clonality above 26.8% at surgery always came with endoscopic recurrence. Mucosal expansions were suggested to be mainly CD8 T cells.

Each sample's TCRB immunosequencing used 450 to 650 nanograms of biopsy DNA. Using immunoSEQ multiplex PCR, the repertoire was profiled, and TCRdb retains in-frame clones only, with some absent. Among tens of thousands of clones listed, 80% were seen once. This CDR3 has 17 residues. The ends lost 2 bases at V and 0 bases at J; junction bases unmatched: 7. Germline V gene sequence: CDR1 SGHAT, CDR2 FQNNGV. About this clone itself: No antigen is known for it.

What was sequenced was ileal tissue. The receptor was isolated from an adult with Crohn's disease. V is TRBV11-2 and J is TRBJ2-1; TRBD2 matches at 7 bases. This chain's CDR3 is CASSLLAGTISYNEQFF. In nucleotides, the CDR3 is TGTGCCAGCAGCTTACTGGCCGGGACTATCTCCTACAATGAGCAGTTCTTC.